The present TCR beta chain was sequenced within a study of immune characterization of retroperitoneal liposarcoma. This clonotype is categorized as medium-sized (0.01 to 0.1%). Each CDR3 protein is one row after TCRdb ran MiXCR on the PCR reads. The data show some 10,000 distinct CDR3 sequences, 37% seen once. The sample consisted of tumor tissue. The clonotype originates from a female donor with retroperitoneal liposarcoma.

The CDR3 here is CASSYGLGQETQFF. CDR3 bases: TGTGCCAGCAGTTACGGCCTAGGACAAGAGACCCAGTTCTTC. The V gene is TRBV6-6, the J gene TRBJ2-1; possible D gene TRBD1, 5 bases. The germline V gene encodes CDR1 MNHNY and CDR2 SVGAGI (reference sequence). The CDR3 totals 14 residues. The V end was cut by 2 bases, the J end by 13 bases, with 18 bases between.